The entry below gives a single T cell receptor (beta chain) sequence along with its context. V lost 11 bases and J lost 10; bases outside the gene matches: 8. In germline, CDR1 is ENHRY, CDR2 SYGVKD. The CDR3 runs 13 residues. This sample is drawn from a study of cytomegalovirus exposure and HLA in healthy donors. PCR involved 60 Vbeta and 13 Jbeta primers. This table comes from immunoSEQ multiplex PCR, and its TCRdb copy is limited to in-frame clones, with some not included. In the table there are tens of thousands of clones, 75% to 80% of which are singletons. The J gene is TRBJ1-6, the V gene TRBV10-3, with 10 bases fitting TRBD1. This sequence was found in a woman in her forties in good health and CMV-seronegative. Sequencing was done on a sample of PBMCs. CDR3 in amino acids: CAAGQGVGSPLHF. As DNA, the CDR3 is TGTGCCGCCGGACAGGGGGTCGGATCACCCCTCCACTTT.